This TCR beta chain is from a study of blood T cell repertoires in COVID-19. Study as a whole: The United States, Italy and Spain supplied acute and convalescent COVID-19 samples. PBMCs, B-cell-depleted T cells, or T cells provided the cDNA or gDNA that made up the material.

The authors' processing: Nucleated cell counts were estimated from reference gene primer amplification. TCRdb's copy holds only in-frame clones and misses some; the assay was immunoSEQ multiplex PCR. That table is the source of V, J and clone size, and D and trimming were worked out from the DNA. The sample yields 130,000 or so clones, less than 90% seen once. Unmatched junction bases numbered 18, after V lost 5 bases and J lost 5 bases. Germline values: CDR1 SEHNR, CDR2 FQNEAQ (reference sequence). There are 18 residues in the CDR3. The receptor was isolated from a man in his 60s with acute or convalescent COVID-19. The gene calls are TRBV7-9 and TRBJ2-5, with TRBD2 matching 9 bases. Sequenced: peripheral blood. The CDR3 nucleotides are TGTGCCAGCAGCCTTCGAAGTGCGGCGGGAGGGCTGGGGGAGACCCAGTACTTC. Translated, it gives CASSLRSAAGGLGETQYF.